Below, 5 T cell receptor beta chains from the same sample are listed, as sequenced in a study of T-cell memory formation after mild COVID-19. TCRdb itself ran the 5' RACE reads through MiXCR, one entry per CDR3 protein. The repertoire holds around 250,000 distinct CDR3 sequences, with 15% as singletons. The sample consisted of PBMCs or a T cell subset sorted from them (not recorded which). The receptors stem from an adult woman who had mild COVID-19 (a few samples of this study predate the infection). Cell type and time point are not known.

This clonotype came up a few times. The chain is built from TRBV29-1 and TRBJ2-1; no clear D gene. The CDR3 totals 12 residues. Germline V gene sequence: CDR1 SQVTM, CDR2 ANQGSEA. V shed 1 base and J shed 5 bases, with 6 bases lying between them. CDR3 in DNA: TGCAGCGTTGAAGCCACGGACAATGAGCAGTTCTTC. It encodes CSVEATDNEQFF.

This clonotype was recorded a few times. CDR3 coding DNA: TGCGCCAGCAGCCCTGGACAGGGGATAGAGAACACTGAAGCTTTCTTT. Translated, it gives CASSPGQGIENTEAFF. The J gene is TRBJ1-1, the V gene TRBV5-1; 9 bases align to TRBD1. The V gene's germline CDR1 is SGHRS and CDR2 YFSETQ. V was pared by 4 bases and J by 1 base, with 8 bases of the junction left unmatched. There are 16 residues in the CDR3.

This clonotype has just a few counts. V usage is TRBV6-5 and J usage is TRBJ1-2; D uncertain. CDR3 length: 12 residues. V lost 7 bases, J lost 5 bases, and 11 bases lay in between. The germline V gene encodes CDR1 MNHEY and CDR2 SVGAGI. The CDR3 sequence is CASTQTGYGYTF. DNA for the CDR3: TGTGCCAGCACTCAAACGGGGTATGGCTACACCTTC.

CDR3 DNA sequence: TGTGCCAGCAGTAGACAGGGTAATGGACAGCCCCAGCATTTT. Translated, it gives CASSRQGNGQPQHF. The rearrangement joins TRBV6-5 to TRBJ1-5; TRBD1 matches at 7 bases. The CDR3 has 14 amino acids. Trimming at V came to 5 bases and at J to 7 bases, leaving 8 bases not matched to a gene. Germline loops: CDR1 MNHEY, CDR2 SVGAGI.

This clonotype was seen a few times. The chain couples TRBV24-1 to TRBJ2-2; D is ambiguous. The V end lost 0 bases, the J end lost 4 bases, and 5 bases lay between the germline ends. CDR1 and CDR2 from the germline V gene are KGHDR and SFDVKD. The CDR3 loop spans 14 amino acids. CDR3 coding DNA: TGTGCCACCAGTGATTTGAGGAGCACCGGGGAGCTGTTTTTT. Amino acid sequence: CATSDLRSTGELFF.